This T cell receptor beta chain was recovered during a study of T cell responses to AZD1222 COVID-19 vaccine. CDR3 length equals 14 residues. V shed 5 bases and J 5 bases; nucleotides not matched to a gene: 7. Germline V gives CDR1 MNHEY, CDR2 SVGAGI. Comments on this clone: Its antigen remains unidentified.

General study findings and limits: Unmutated variant regions are reportedly targeted by nearly half of spike-specific TCRs. Donors were largely white British and mainly female; clonal diversity was possibly underestimated.

TCRdb's copy holds only in-frame clones and misses some; the assay was immunoSEQ multiplex PCR. The repertoire has around 80,000 clones, roughly 84% of them found once; the top ten carry around 9.9%. The sequence was obtained from an adult in good health. The sample in question was peripheral blood, obtained on day 0 of AZD1222 vaccination. The rearrangement links TRBV6-5 to TRBJ1-1, with TRBD1 matching over 8 bases. As DNA, the CDR3 is TGTGCCAGCAGTCGCGCAACAGGGGGAACTGAAGCTTTCTTT. It translates to CASSRATGGTEAFF.